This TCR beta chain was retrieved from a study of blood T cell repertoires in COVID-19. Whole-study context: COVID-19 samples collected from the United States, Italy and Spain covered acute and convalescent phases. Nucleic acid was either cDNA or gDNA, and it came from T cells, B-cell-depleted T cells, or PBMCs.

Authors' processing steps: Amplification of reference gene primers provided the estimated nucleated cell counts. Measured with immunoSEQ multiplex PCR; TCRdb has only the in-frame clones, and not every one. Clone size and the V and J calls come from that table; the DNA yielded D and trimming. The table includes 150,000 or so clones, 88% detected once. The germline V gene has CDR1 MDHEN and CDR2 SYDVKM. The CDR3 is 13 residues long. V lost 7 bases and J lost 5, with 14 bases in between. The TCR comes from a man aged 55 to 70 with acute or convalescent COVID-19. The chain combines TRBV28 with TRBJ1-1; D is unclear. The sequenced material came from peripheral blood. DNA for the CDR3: TGTGCCAGCAACGGAGGAGTTTGGACTGAAGCTTTCTTT. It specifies CASNGGVWTEAFF.